What follows are 17 T cell receptor beta chains derived from one specimen sequenced in a study of T-cell memory formation after mild COVID-19. A single record per CDR3 protein comes from TCRdb applying MiXCR to the 5' RACE reads. The sample holds tens of thousands of distinct CDR3 sequences, about 7.4% seen once. The sequencing input was PBMCs or a T cell subset sorted from them (not recorded which). These receptors were collected from an adult woman who had mild COVID-19 (a few samples of this study predate the infection). Cell type and time point are not known.

In this sample, this clonotype turned up many times. The chain carries TRBV25-1 and TRBJ2-5; D is possibly TRBD1 or TRBD2 (5 bases each). This CDR3 has 17 amino acids. Germline assignment: CDR1 MGHDK and CDR2 SYGVNS. The V end lost 2 bases, the J end lost 3 bases, and 19 bases lay between the germline ends. Written as DNA, the CDR3 is TGTGCCAGCAGTGAAAAAGTGACAAGGGTGGGGGAAGAGACCCAGTACTTC. Encoded protein: CASSEKVTRVGEETQYF.

The table lists this clonotype with many counts. The genes are TRBV4-1 and TRBJ2-1; 16 bases are a match to TRBD2. Germline CDR1 MGHRA, CDR2 YSYEKL. V dropped 3 bases and J dropped 4; count of bases not matched to a gene: 9. The CDR3 has 19 residues. Here the CDR3 reads CASSHPGLAGGPDYNEQFF. DNA for the CDR3: TGCGCCAGCAGCCACCCGGGACTAGCGGGGGGGCCGGATTACAATGAGCAGTTCTTC.

In its sample, this clonotype was seen many times. This sequence joins TRBV11-2 and TRBJ2-5; 7 positions match TRBD2. Losses at the gene ends were 3 bases for V and 5 bases for J; bases not matched to a gene: 12. The V gene's germline CDR1 is SGHAT and CDR2 FQNNGV. The CDR3 extends over 16 amino acids. DNA of the CDR3: TGTGCCAGCAGCTTGGGAGGAGGGAGGGCCATGGAGACCCAGTACTTC. Translation: CASSLGGGRAMETQYF.

This clonotype showed up many times. The V gene is TRBV5-1, the J gene TRBJ1-2; 8 bases are shared with TRBD1. In germline, CDR1 is SGHRS, CDR2 YFSETQ. V trimming: 3 bases; J trimming: 3 bases; junction bases outside the gene matches: 4. This CDR3 region has 14 residues. The CDR3 sequence: CASSSIQGDYGYTF. The DNA of the CDR3 is TGCGCCAGCAGCTCCATACAGGGGGACTATGGCTACACCTTC. The variable domain in full, with the rest retrieved from reference TRBV5-1 and TRBJ1-2, is KAGVTQTPRYLIKTRGQQVTLSCSPISGHRSVSWYQQTPGQGLQFLFEYFSETQRNKGNFPGRFSGRQFSNSRSEMNVSTLELGDSALYLCASSSIQGDYGYTFGSGTRLTVV.

This clonotype was detected ten times or more. The genes are TRBV5-6 and TRBJ1-2; TRBD1 matches 10 bases. V lost 0 bases to trimming and J lost 6 bases; unmatched junction nucleotides: 5. The CDR3 length is 15 residues. Germline V gene sequence: CDR1 SGHDT, CDR2 YYEEEE. The CDR3 DNA reads TGTGCCAGCAGCTTGGCTGGGACAGGGGATCATGGCTACACCTTC. Translation gives CASSLAGTGDHGYTF. The full variable domain, in which reference TRBV5-6 and TRBJ1-2 provide the parts outside the CDR3, is DAGVTQSPTHLIKTRGQQVTLRCSPKSGHDTVSWYQQALGQGPQFIFQYYEEEERQRGNFPDRFSGHQFPNYSSELNVNALLLGDSALYLCASSLAGTGDHGYTFGSGTRLTVV.

This clonotype is classed as medium-sized. The chain uses TRBV12-3 or TRBV12-4 and TRBJ2-1; D might be TRBD2 (6 bases). V was trimmed by 1 base and J by 7 bases, leaving 17 bases between them. The CDR3 is 16 amino acids. CDR3 loop: CASSLDLGRLGNEQFF. In DNA form, the CDR3 reads TGTGCCAGCAGTTTAGATCTTGGGAGACTAGGAAATGAGCAGTTCTTC.

Ten or more counts support this clonotype. The V and J genes are TRBV20-1 and TRBJ2-5; TRBD2 agrees at 7 bases. The V and J ends lost 2 bases and 2 bases, in that order; junction bases with no gene match: 5. The CDR3 covers 14 residues. Germline CDR1 DFQATT, CDR2 SNEGSKA (reference sequence). The CDR3 DNA reads TGCAGTGCTAGACGCTCGGGAGGACAAGAGACCCAGTACTTC. This translates into CSARRSGGQETQYF.

This clonotype was seen many times. The genes are TRBV7-6 and TRBJ1-5; TRBD1 matches 9 bases. The CDR3 loop spans 15 amino acids. In germline, CDR1 is SGHVS, CDR2 FNYEAQ. V dropped 5 bases and J dropped 6; count of bases not matched to a gene: 8. This CDR3 is CASSPGTGMGQPQHF. The CDR3 bases are TGTGCCAGCAGCCCCGGGACAGGGATGGGTCAGCCCCAGCATTTT.

In its sample, this clonotype was seen many times. J is TRBJ2-3 and V is TRBV4-3, with TRBD2 matching 9 bases. The germline gives CDR1 LGHNA, CDR2 YSLEER. There are 20 residues in the CDR3. V was pared by 0 bases and J by 4 bases, with 17 bases of the junction left unmatched. The CDR3 spells CASSQDMMLGGRAVADTQYF. The DNA of the CDR3 is TGCGCCAGCAGCCAAGATATGATGCTCGGCGGGAGGGCCGTAGCAGATACGCAGTATTTT.

In its sample, this clonotype was seen many times. The gene calls are TRBV12-3 or TRBV12-4 and TRBJ2-1; 9 bases map to TRBD2. This CDR3 is 14 amino acids long. Trimming cost V 7 bases and J 7 bases; bases outside gene matches: 8. Here the CDR3 reads CASTLSGSKNEQFF. Written as DNA, the CDR3 is TGTGCCAGCACCCTTAGCGGGAGTAAGAATGAGCAGTTCTTC.

In regard to this clonotype: At one end the junction does not follow the germline gene, possibly because of a read error. The gene calls are TRBV4-1 and TRBJ2-3, with 11 bases identical to TRBD2. The CDR3 has 21 residues. Germline values: CDR1 MGHRA, CDR2 YSYEKL. CDR3 DNA: TGCACCAGCAGCCAGCCGGGACTAGCGGTCCCCACCACCAGAGATCGAGATACGCAGTATTTT. Its translation is CTSSQPGLAVPTTRDRDTQYF.

This clonotype was recorded many times. The rearrangement uses TRBV5-6 and TRBJ1-1; 7 bases align to TRBD1. In germline, CDR1 is SGHDT, CDR2 YYEEEE. There are 15 residues in the CDR3. V dropped 3 bases and J dropped 2; count of bases not matched to a gene: 7. CDR3 bases: TGTGCCAGCAGCTCTACCTACAGGGGAAACACTGAAGCTTTCTTT. This codes for CASSSTYRGNTEAFF. Drawing the rest from reference TRBV5-6 and TRBJ1-1, the complete variable domain is DAGVTQSPTHLIKTRGQQVTLRCSPKSGHDTVSWYQQALGQGPQFIFQYYEEEERQRGNFPDRFSGHQFPNYSSELNVNALLLGDSALYLCASSSTYRGNTEAFFGQGTRLTVV.

This clonotype was recorded at least ten times. The chain uses TRBV5-5 and TRBJ2-1; the match to TRBD2 covers 10 bases. There are 15 residues in the CDR3. V lost 4 bases, J lost 2 bases, and 3 bases stayed unmatched. Germline loops: CDR1 SGHKS, CDR2 YYEKEE (reference sequence). The CDR3 nucleotides are TGTGCCAGCAGCGCAACTAGCGGGGCCTACAATGAGCAGTTCTTC. Protein sequence: CASSATSGAYNEQFF.

As regards this clonotype: Since a much larger clone is just one base distant, this may be a read error. The V gene is TRBV4-2, the J gene TRBJ2-7; 9 bases match TRBD1. The germline gives CDR1 LGHNA, CDR2 YNFKEQ. The CDR3 length is 15 residues. As DNA, the CDR3 is TGTGCCAGCAGCCAAGCCGGGACAGGGTTCTCCGAGAAGTACTTC. This translates into CASSQAGTGFSEKYF.

This clonotype was recorded many times. The genes are TRBV24-1 and TRBJ2-2; perhaps TRBD2 as D (6 bases). CDR3 length: 18 residues. Germline-derived CDR1 and CDR2 are KGHDR and SFDVKD. V lost 1 base to trimming and J lost 6 bases, with 20 bases between them. CDR3 in DNA: TGTGCCACCAGTGATTTAGGAGCCGGAGGGAAATTCGCCGGGGAGCTGTTTTTT. Amino acid sequence: CATSDLGAGGKFAGELFF.

This clonotype has ten or more counts. The chain joins TRBV7-7 to TRBJ2-1; D is perhaps TRBD1 (6 bases). The CDR3 sequence is 14 residues long. With 2 bases removed from V and 6 bases from J, the gap between germline ends came to 11 bases. The V gene's germline CDR1 is SSHAT and CDR2 FNYEAQ (reference sequence). CDR3 sequence: CASSLNGGPNEQFF. Written as DNA, the CDR3 is TGTGCCAGCAGCTTAAATGGGGGCCCCAATGAGCAGTTCTTC. The full variable domain, in which reference TRBV7-7 and TRBJ2-1 provide the parts outside the CDR3, is GAGVSQSPRYKVTKRGQDVTLRCDPISSHATLYWYQQALGQGPEFLTYFNYEAQPDKSGLPSDRFSAERPEGSISTLTIQRTEQRDSAMYRCASSLNGGPNEQFFGPGTRLTVL.

This clonotype came up many times. This chain links TRBV25-1 with TRBJ1-2, with TRBD1 as a possible D gene (6 bases). Germline assignment: CDR1 MGHDK and CDR2 SYGVNS. This CDR3 is 12 amino acids long. The germline V and J ends were trimmed by 6 bases and 4 bases, with 9 bases remaining between them. The DNA of the CDR3 is TGTGCCAGCAGCACAGGGTTCTATGGCTACACCTTC. It translates to CASSTGFYGYTF.